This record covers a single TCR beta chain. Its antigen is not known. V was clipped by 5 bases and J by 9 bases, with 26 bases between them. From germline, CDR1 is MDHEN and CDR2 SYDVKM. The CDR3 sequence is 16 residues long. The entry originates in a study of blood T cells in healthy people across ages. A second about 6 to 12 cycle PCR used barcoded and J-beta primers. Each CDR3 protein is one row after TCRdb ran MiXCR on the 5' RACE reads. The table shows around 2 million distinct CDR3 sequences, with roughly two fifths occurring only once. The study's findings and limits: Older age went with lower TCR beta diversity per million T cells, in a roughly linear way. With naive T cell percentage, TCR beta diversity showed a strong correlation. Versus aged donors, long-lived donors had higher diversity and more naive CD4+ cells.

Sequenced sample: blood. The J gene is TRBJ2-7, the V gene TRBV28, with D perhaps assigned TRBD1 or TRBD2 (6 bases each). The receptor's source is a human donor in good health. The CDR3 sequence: CASSQAGTNLGGMQYF. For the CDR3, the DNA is TGTGCCAGCAGTCAAGCCGGGACAAACCTGGGGGGCATGCAGTACTTC. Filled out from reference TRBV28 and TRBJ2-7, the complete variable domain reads DVKVTQSSRYLVKRTGEKVFLECVQDMDHENMFWYRQDPGLGLRLIYFSYDVKMKEKGDIPEGYSVSREKKERFSLILESASTNQTSMYLCASSQAGTNLGGMQYFGPGTRLTVT.